These 26 T cell receptor beta chains came from one sample sequenced in a study of T cells after yellow fever vaccination. TCRdb re-derived calls from the 5' RACE reads in MiXCR, one entry per CDR3 protein. The profile shows approximately 120,000 distinct CDR3 sequences, around 15% of them singletons. The sample was CD8+ T cells sorted from PBMCs, taken 5 days after the yellow fever booster vaccination. The receptors stem from a man in his late teens or twenties who received the YFV17D yellow fever vaccine.

The chain links TRBV20-1 to TRBJ2-7; TRBD1 matches 8 bases. With 2 bases clipped from V and 0 bases from J, the junction kept 6 bases outside the gene matches. Germline lookup yields CDR1 DFQATT and CDR2 SNEGSKA (reference sequence). The CDR3 is 15 amino acids. CDR3: CSARPLQGASYEQYV. The CDR3 DNA is TGCAGTGCTAGACCCCTCCAGGGGGCCTCCTACGAGCAGTACGTC.

The V and J genes are TRBV6-2 or TRBV6-3 and TRBJ1-5; TRBD1 matches 7 bases. V lost 0 bases and J lost 2; bases outside the gene matches: 16. Germline CDR1 MNHEY, CDR2 SVGEGT. There are 20 residues in the CDR3. The CDR3 DNA reads as TGTGCCAGCAGTTACTCTTCTCGACAGGGCCGTGCCGTCGGCAATCAGCCCCAGCATTTT. Its protein is CASSYSSRQGRAVGNQPQHF.

The chain couples TRBV11-2 to TRBJ1-1; the D gene is possibly TRBD1 (5 bases). Germline CDR1 is SGHAT and CDR2 is FQNNGV. The CDR3 is 14 amino acids. Trimming stripped 4 bases from V and 1 base from J, with 10 bases between. The CDR3 DNA follows: TGTGCCAGCAGCTCCGACGGGGGGAACACTGAAGCTTTCTTT. Protein product: CASSSDGGNTEAFF.

The rearrangement links TRBV5-1 to TRBJ2-6, with no clear D. Germline CDR1 is SGHRS and CDR2 is YFSETQ. V lost 4 bases and J 2 bases, leaving 7 bases between the germline ends. This CDR3 is built from 14 residues. CDR3: CASSLPPGANVLTF. As DNA, the CDR3 is TGCGCCAGCAGCCTACCTCCTGGGGCCAACGTCCTGACTTTC.

In its sample, this clonotype was seen a few times. The J gene is TRBJ2-3, the V gene TRBV7-9, with 14 nucleotides matching TRBD2. The CDR3 extends over 16 amino acids. Germline lookup yields CDR1 SEHNR and CDR2 FQNEAQ (reference sequence). V was pared by 1 base and J by 9 bases, with 6 bases of the junction left unmatched. CDR3 coding DNA: TGTGCCAGCAGCTTAGGGACTAGCGGGGGGTATCGCACGCAGTATTTT. Translation gives CASSLGTSGGYRTQYF.

This clonotype was counted between two and nine times. The gene calls are TRBV19 and TRBJ2-2; D gene ambiguous. The germline CDR1 and CDR2 sequences are LNHDA and SQIVND (reference sequence). The CDR3 covers 13 residues. V shed 9 bases and J shed 9 bases, with 17 bases lying between them. The DNA for the CDR3 is TGTGCCAGCACCCCTCACGGGTTCCGGGAGCTGTTTTTT. This translates into CASTPHGFRELFF.

This chain connects TRBV29-1 to TRBJ1-1, with D uncertain. V was shortened by 8 bases and J by 4 bases, with 14 bases between the two germline ends. The CDR3 is 12 amino acids. Per germline, CDR1 SQVTM and CDR2 ANQGSEA. The CDR3 spells CSPLLGGTEAFF. CDR3 DNA: TGCAGCCCCCTTCTTGGCGGCACTGAAGCTTTCTTT.

The count of this clonotype is one. The chain is built from TRBV4-1 and TRBJ2-3; D unclear. The CDR3 consists of 16 residues. The ends were cut back, 0 bases at V and 2 bases at J, with 12 bases in the middle. Germline CDR1 reads MGHRA; CDR2 reads YSYEKL. The CDR3 nucleotides read TGCGCCAGCAGCCAAGATCCCCCCTATCCCACAGATACGCAGTATTTT. Amino acids: CASSQDPPYPTDTQYF.

The V call is TRBV29-1, the J call TRBJ1-1; D is unresolved. V gave up 4 bases and J gave up 1 base, with 4 bases separating them. The CDR3 contains 11 residues. The germline CDR1 and CDR2 sequences are SQVTM and ANQGSEA. The CDR3 DNA follows: TGCAGCGTTGGTAAGAACACTGAAGCTTTCTTT. Its translation is CSVGKNTEAFF.

This chain connects TRBV7-8 to TRBJ2-1; D might be TRBD2 (6 bases). V gave up 2 bases and J gave up 10 bases, with 18 bases separating them. CDR1 is SGHVS, CDR2 FQNEAQ, per germline. The CDR3 loop spans 15 amino acids. CDR3 residues: CASSLRRTSRGEQFF. The CDR3 coding sequence is TGTGCCAGCAGCTTACGGCGGACCTCCCGGGGGGAGCAGTTCTTC.

The rearrangement joins TRBV15 to TRBJ2-1; D remains ambiguous. The CDR3 runs to 12 residues. V was cut by 3 bases and J by 10 bases, with 10 bases left in between. The V gene's germline CDR1 is LNHNV and CDR2 YYDKDF (reference sequence). The CDR3 loop reads CATSRSPLEQFF. The CDR3 DNA follows: TGTGCCACCAGCAGGAGTCCGTTGGAGCAGTTCTTC.

The CDR3 DNA follows: TGCGCCAGCAGCCCCCAGACTAGCGGGGGCTCCTACGAGCAGTACTTC. It codes for CASSPQTSGGSYEQYF. This chain joins TRBV4-1 and TRBJ2-7; TRBD2 agrees at 12 bases. The CDR3 runs 16 residues. V dropped 4 bases and J dropped 0; count of bases not matched to a gene: 4. Germline V gene lookup returns CDR1 MGHRA and CDR2 YSYEKL.

The chain uses TRBV29-1 and TRBJ2-3; possibly TRBD1 or TRBD2 for D (5 bases each). This CDR3 contains 13 residues. V lost 6 bases and J 1 base, leaving 11 bases between the germline ends. Germline V gene lookup returns CDR1 SQVTM and CDR2 ANQGSEA. The chain's CDR3 is CSVGEMGTDTQYF. The CDR3 region has the DNA TGCAGCGTGGGGGAGATGGGCACAGATACGCAGTATTTT.

This clonotype was seen more than once but under ten times. The gene calls are TRBV19 and TRBJ1-1, with 7 bases fitting TRBD1. The CDR3 runs to 14 residues. The germline V gene has CDR1 LNHDA and CDR2 SQIVND (reference sequence). With V trimmed by 3 bases and J by 4 bases, 5 bases remained unmatched. CDR3 DNA sequence: TGTGCCAGTAGTATGGGAACAGGGGCCACTGAAGCTTTCTTT. Amino acid sequence: CASSMGTGATEAFF.

This clonotype was seen at least ten times. The chain uses TRBV11-2 and TRBJ1-2; TRBD1 is a possible D gene (6 bases). There are 13 residues in the CDR3. CDR1 SGHAT and CDR2 FQNNGV come from the germline V gene. V was pared by 4 bases and J by 7 bases, with 13 bases between. The CDR3 here is CASSSGTGSGYTF. CDR3 coding DNA: TGTGCCAGCAGCTCCGGAACAGGGTCTGGCTACACCTTC.

This clonotype was counted only a few times. The V gene is TRBV4-1, the J gene TRBJ2-7; TRBD1 matches 7 bases. The CDR3 contains 14 residues. J lost 4 bases, V lost 3 bases, and 6 bases had no gene match. Germline CDR1 and CDR2: MGHRA and YSYEKL. The CDR3 region is CASSHPDRVYEQYV. As DNA, the CDR3 is TGCGCCAGCAGCCACCCAGACAGGGTTTACGAGCAGTACGTC.

CDR3 in DNA: TGCGCCAGCAGCCAAGATTGGCAGGGGCTTTACGAGCAGTACTTC. It codes for CASSQDWQGLYEQYF. The genes are TRBV4-3 and TRBJ2-7; D is perhaps TRBD1 (6 bases). Germline values: CDR1 LGHNA, CDR2 YSLEER. The CDR3 consists of 15 residues. V was shortened by 0 bases and J by 4 bases, with 13 bases between the two germline ends.

Only a few counts were recorded for this clonotype. V is TRBV12-3 or TRBV12-4 and J is TRBJ2-1; D is perhaps TRBD1 or TRBD2 (5 bases each). The CDR3 has 16 residues. Trimming cost V 3 bases and J 0 bases, with 12 bases left between them. In nucleotides, the CDR3 is TGTGCCAGCAGTTTGGGGACGGTGGGCTCCTACAATGAGCAGTTCTTC. Residues: CASSLGTVGSYNEQFF.

A few counts support this clonotype. This sequence joins TRBV20-1 and TRBJ2-6; D unclear. The CDR3 spans 14 residues. Trimming cost V 3 bases and J 4 bases, with 10 bases left between them. The germline V gene has CDR1 DFQATT and CDR2 SNEGSKA (reference sequence). For the CDR3, the DNA is TGCAGTGCTAGTGAACCGGCCGGGGCCAACGTCCTGACTTTC. This encodes CSASEPAGANVLTF.

The sample holds a few counts of this clonotype. The V call is TRBV6-5, the J call TRBJ2-2; D not certain. In germline, CDR1 is MNHEY, CDR2 SVGAGI. V dropped 0 bases and J dropped 1 base, with 6 bases sitting between them. This CDR3 has 15 residues. CDR3 nucleotide sequence: TGTGCCAGCAGTTACTCCCCATTGAACACCGGGGAGCTGTTTTTT. It yields the protein CASSYSPLNTGELFF.

In DNA, the CDR3 is TGTGCCAGCAGCCTGACAGGGTCGGGTACGCAGTATTTT. Translated, it gives CASSLTGSGTQYF. The V call is TRBV7-6, the J call TRBJ2-3; 7 bases match TRBD1. Germline CDR1 is SGHVS and CDR2 is FNYEAQ. The CDR3 is 13 residues long. V lost 5 bases and J lost 8; bases outside the gene matches: 7.

This clonotype has more than one count but fewer than ten. The chain employs TRBV11-2 and TRBJ2-7; TRBD2 agrees at 9 bases. This CDR3 is built from 13 residues. V gave up 8 bases and J gave up 6 bases; unmatched junction bases: 8. Germline CDR1 SGHAT, CDR2 FQNNGV. CDR3 in amino acids: CASEGSGGSEQYV. The CDR3 DNA is TGTGCCAGCGAGGGTAGCGGGGGCTCCGAGCAGTACGTC.

The J gene is TRBJ2-7, the V gene TRBV27; D is ambiguous. Trimming took 3 bases from V and 3 from J, leaving 9 bases between them. The length of the CDR3 is 13 residues. Per germline, CDR1 MNHEY and CDR2 SMNVEV (reference sequence). As DNA, the CDR3 is TGTGCCAGCAGTTTGGAGAGACTCTACGAGCAGTACGTC. It is translated as CASSLERLYEQYV.

The genes are TRBV29-1 and TRBJ2-5, with TRBD2 matching over 7 bases. Germline V gene sequence: CDR1 SQVTM, CDR2 ANQGSEA. Unmatched junction bases numbered 5, after V lost 3 bases and J lost 4 bases. This CDR3 is 13 amino acids long. The CDR3 sequence is CSVDLGEGETQYF. The CDR3 nucleotides are TGCAGCGTTGATCTAGGGGAGGGAGAGACCCAGTACTTC.

This clonotype was seen a few times. The V call is TRBV6-5, the J call TRBJ1-1; TRBD1 is a possible D gene (5 bases). Per germline, CDR1 MNHEY and CDR2 SVGAGI. The V gene lost 4 bases and the J gene lost 7 bases, with 10 bases spanning the gap. This CDR3 has 12 amino acids. CDR3 amino acids: CASSSQGDEAFF. Written as DNA, the CDR3 is TGTGCCAGCAGTTCCCAGGGCGATGAAGCTTTCTTT.

The chain recombines TRBV15 with TRBJ2-6; D is unclear. The V and J ends lost 0 bases and 2 bases respectively, with 8 bases between them. From germline, CDR1 is LNHNV and CDR2 YYDKDF (reference sequence). This CDR3 contains 16 residues. The CDR3 DNA follows: TGTGCCACCAGCAGAGATATAACAGCTGGGGCCAACGTCCTGACTTTC. Its protein is CATSRDITAGANVLTF.